The 15 T cell receptor beta chains below come from one sample, sequenced in a study of early T cells in non-severe SARS-CoV-2 infection. MiXCR, run by TCRdb on the 5' RACE reads, gives a single entry per CDR3 protein. The data contain under 85,000 distinct CDR3 sequences, about 12% of them singletons. What was sequenced was whole blood. These receptors all come from an adult who was a healthcare worker with PCR-confirmed SARS-CoV-2 infection or an uninfected control (not recorded which).

This clonotype occurred a few times. The chain employs TRBV16 and TRBJ1-2; 9 bases are shared with TRBD1. The J segment lost 5 bases and the V segment lost 0 bases, leaving 7 bases of the junction unmatched. Germline CDR1 reads KGHSY; CDR2 reads FQNENV. This CDR3 region has 16 residues. CDR3 nucleotides: TGTGCCAGCAGCCAATCGTTGAGACAGGGGGAGTATGGCTACACCTTC. Protein: CASSQSLRQGEYGYTF.

This clonotype appeared many times. The chain links TRBV6-6 to TRBJ2-1; 7 bases are shared with TRBD2. CDR1 and CDR2 (germline): MNHNY, SVGAGI (reference sequence). The CDR3 loop spans 14 amino acids. V dropped 5 bases and J dropped 9; count of bases not matched to a gene: 10. The CDR3 here is CASSREAGVGEQFF. CDR3 nucleotide sequence: TGTGCCAGCAGTCGTGAGGCGGGAGTCGGTGAGCAGTTCTTC.

The chain recombines TRBV28 with TRBJ2-7; maybe TRBD1 (5 bases). V dropped 2 bases and J dropped 10 bases, with 12 bases sitting between them. There are 12 residues in the CDR3. The germline V gene encodes CDR1 MDHEN and CDR2 SYDVKM. In DNA, the CDR3 is TGTGCCAGCAGTTTAAGGTGGGGCGAACAGTACTTC. Encoded protein: CASSLRWGEQYF.

V gene TRBV29-1 combines with J gene TRBJ1-1; 7 bases match TRBD1. There are 13 residues in the CDR3. Germline CDR1 is SQVTM and CDR2 is ANQGSEA. The V and J ends lost 7 bases and 3 bases, in that order; junction bases with no gene match: 8. Written as DNA, the CDR3 is TGCAGCGCCGCAGGGGGGACCCACACTGAAGCTTTCTTT. As protein: CSAAGGTHTEAFF.

This clonotype was seen more than once but under ten times. The chain carries TRBV28 and TRBJ2-7; TRBD2 agrees at 9 bases. Germline V gene lookup returns CDR1 MDHEN and CDR2 SYDVKM. The J segment lost 7 bases and the V segment lost 2 bases, leaving 6 bases of the junction unmatched. There are 14 residues in the CDR3. The CDR3 here is CASSLEREVGEQYF. The CDR3, as DNA: TGTGCCAGCAGTTTAGAGCGGGAGGTGGGAGAGCAGTACTTC.

This clonotype was observed at least ten times. V usage is TRBV28 and J usage is TRBJ1-1, with 8 bases fitting TRBD1. Trimming took 4 bases from V and 5 from J; bases not matched to a gene: 6. The length of the CDR3 is 14 residues. Germline CDR1 and CDR2: MDHEN and SYDVKM. Written as DNA, the CDR3 is TGTGCCAGCAGTTACTCGGGACAGGTGACTGAAGCTTTCTTT. Amino acid sequence: CASSYSGQVTEAFF.

This clonotype appeared once. The chain combines TRBV28 with TRBJ2-4; 9 bases match TRBD1. J gave up 3 bases and V 10 bases, and 19 bases lay outside the gene matches. CDR1 is MDHEN and CDR2 is SYDVKM in the germline V gene. This CDR3 contains 18 residues. In DNA, the CDR3 is TGTGCCAACACCCCATCGGGACAGGGTCTAAAGGGCAAAAACATTCAGTACTTC. This codes for CANTPSGQGLKGKNIQYF.

This clonotype was counted at least ten times. The chain employs TRBV11-2 and TRBJ1-6, with D unresolved. The V and J ends lost 2 bases and 1 base respectively, with 15 bases between them. The germline CDR1 and CDR2 sequences are SGHAT and FQNNGV. This CDR3 has 18 amino acids. DNA of the CDR3: TGTGCCAGCAGCTTAAGCGGCACGTCGGGATCCTATAATTCACCCCTCCACTTT. Its translation: CASSLSGTSGSYNSPLHF. The full variable domain, with the rest looked up from reference TRBV11-2 and TRBJ1-6, is EAGVAQSPRYKIIEKRQSVAFWCNPISGHATLYWYQQILGQGPKLLIQFQNNGVVDDSQLPKDRFSAERLKGVDSTLKIQPAKLEDSAVYLCASSLSGTSGSYNSPLHFGNGTRLTVT.

The chain carries TRBV4-1 and TRBJ1-1, with 7 bases aligning to TRBD1. Germline V gene data show CDR1 as MGHRA and CDR2 as YSYEKL. Germline trimming cut 1 base from V and 0 bases from J; bases unmatched to any gene: 5. There are 16 residues in the CDR3. CDR3 residues: CASSQGEGGLNTEAFF. CDR3 nucleotide sequence: TGCGCCAGCAGCCAAGGTGAAGGGGGCCTGAACACTGAAGCTTTCTTT.

This rearrangement joins TRBV7-2 to TRBJ2-5, with D possibly TRBD2 on 5 matching bases. Germline CDR1 reads SGHTA; CDR2 reads FQGNSA. The CDR3 is made up of 16 amino acids. With 1 base removed from V and 8 bases from J, the gap between germline ends came to 20 bases. The CDR3, as DNA: TGTGCCAGCAGCTTAGAAGGAGGTGGACGGTCTGGAACCCAGTACTTC. Its protein is CASSLEGGGRSGTQYF.

The V and J genes are TRBV10-2 and TRBJ1-3; 7 positions match TRBD1. The CDR3 sequence is 13 residues long. The junction had 5 bases not matched to a gene; V was cut back by 10 bases and J by 2 bases. Germline lookup yields CDR1 WSHSY and CDR2 SAAADI. CDR3 in DNA: TGCGCCACAGGGGGTAGCACTGGAAACACCATATATTTT. It codes for CATGGSTGNTIYF.

The J gene is TRBJ2-1, the V gene TRBV6-1; 11 nucleotides match TRBD2. The J segment lost 9 bases and the V segment lost 6 bases, leaving 7 bases of the junction unmatched. The CDR3 totals 14 residues. Germline CDR1 is MNHNS and CDR2 is SASEGT. The CDR3 coding sequence is TGTGCCAGCAGGACTAGCGGGAAAGGAGGTGAGCAGTTCTTC. Residues: CASRTSGKGGEQFF.

In its sample, this clonotype was seen a few times. The rearrangement joins TRBV7-9 to TRBJ2-4; 7 bases are shared with TRBD1. Germline V gene data show CDR1 as SEHNR and CDR2 as FQNEAQ (reference sequence). The CDR3 runs 17 residues. After removal of 5 bases from V and 2 bases from J, the junction contained 12 bases not matched to a gene. This CDR3 is CASSLHRGSLTKNIQYF. DNA for the CDR3: TGTGCCAGCAGCCTCCACAGGGGCAGCCTCACCAAAAACATTCAGTACTTC.

CDR3 residues: CASSFQGRNGYTF. In nucleotides, the CDR3 is TGTGCCAGCAGTTTTCAGGGCAGGAATGGCTACACCTTC. V is TRBV28 and J is TRBJ1-2, with D possibly being TRBD1 (5 bases). This CDR3 region has 13 residues. The germline V gene has CDR1 MDHEN and CDR2 SYDVKM. Trimming stripped 3 bases from V and 6 bases from J, with 11 bases between.

The chain carries TRBV3-1 and TRBJ2-7; 7 nucleotides align to TRBD2. The CDR3 has 15 residues. V was clipped by 1 base and J by 2 bases; unmatched bases: 5. Looked up from germline, CDR1 is LGHDT and CDR2 is YNNKEL (reference sequence). CDR3 in DNA: TGTGCCAGCAGCCAAGCCGGGACTATCGCCTACGAGCAGTACTTC. It yields the protein CASSQAGTIAYEQYF.